This T cell receptor (beta chain) is drawn from a study of blood T cell repertoires in COVID-19 (dated by TCRdb to about 2020). For context, the study as a whole: Samples covering the acute and convalescent phases of COVID-19 were provided by collaborators in the United States, Italy and Spain. The material from the prospective study consisted of cDNA or gDNA derived from T cells, B-cell-depleted T cells, or PBMCs. The dataset comprised deeply sampled blood TCRbeta repertoires from subjects exposed to, actively infected with, or recovered from COVID-19. The repertoires were released in a freely available public database intended as a resource for research on the immune response to SARS-CoV-2. The samples were drawn from the first 160 participants of the ongoing ImmuneRACE study and from 1,254 subjects provided by 6 global collaborators. Nearly every sample came with metadata listing a de-identified subject ID, COVID-19 status, age in years and sex. Where available, HLA class I and class II types were taken from metadata supplied by the sample provider and were not determined by assay-based typing. What the research found in general, with its limitations: How much clinical and demographic metadata was included differed by source and by participant, and the metadata was provided uncurated.

Collaborating institutions collected whole blood in K2EDTA tubes following their own protocols. For TCRbeta analysis, collaborators shipped samples in one of three forms: frozen whole blood, isolated PBMCs, or DNA extracted from either of those sample types. Comment on this clone: The specificity of this receptor is unknown. The record has no base qualities; no much larger clone is one base away.

For CDR1 and CDR2, the germline V gene lists SGHTA and FQGNSA. Unmatched junction bases come to 10, with V trimmed by 1 base and J by 8 bases. From the cysteine up to the phenylalanine, the CDR3 has a length of 15 residues. The read is trimmed to its CDR3 DNA, 45 bases read in frame from base 1. TCRbeta CDR3 regions were amplified from genomic DNA using the immunoSEQ Assay, a bias-controlled multiplex PCR. In the source study's methods: Nucleated cell counts per sample were estimated from amplification of reference gene primers within the assay. To quantify the absolute abundance of each unique TCRbeta CDR3 rearrangement, sequence reads were collapsed and filtered. Productive Simpson clonality was computed per sample as the square root of Simpson's diversity index over productive rearrangements. The table was pulled from immuneACCESS by TCRdb, which kept in-frame rearrangements only. Such tables lose some clones; where checked, under half of the loss comes from unresolved V genes, and the rest has no known cause. V and J calls and clone size come straight from that table; D and trimming were deduced from the DNA. Here the sample has more than 200,000 clones; 80% to 85% occur a single time. Of the sample, 25% to 35% is held by the ten largest clones.

The V and J genes are TRBV7-2 and TRBJ1-2, with 7 junctional bases fitting TRBD1. The clonotype comes from a man between 40 and 49 years old with acute or convalescent COVID-19. Sample: peripheral blood. In nucleotide form, the sequence is TGTGCCAGCAGCTTAGTTGAGGGGGCAAGAGGAGGCTACACCTTC. This sequence encodes CASSLVEGARGGYTF.